These 8 T cell receptor beta chains share one sample of origin, sequenced in a study of T cells in women clearing cervical HPV infection. Here immunoSEQ multiplex PCR was the method, and the copy in TCRdb shows in-frame clones only, minus some. This sample's clone table lists some 31,000 clones. Sequencing used blood buffy coat. These receptors were collected from a woman between 18 and 69 years old with a cervical HPV16 infection that either progressed to CIN3+ or cleared (not recorded which).

Comments on this clone: The CDR3 is cut off 3 residues early in the read; its end comes from the germline J gene. This chain links TRBV19 with TRBJ1-2, with 9 bases lining up with TRBD1. This CDR3 contains 14 residues. Germline V lookup: CDR1 LNHDA, CDR2 SQIVND (reference sequence). V shed 6 bases and J 5 bases; nucleotides not matched to a gene: 7. This CDR3 is CASSLPGTGYGYTF. The covered CDR3 bases are TGTGCCAGTAGCCTTCCCGGGACAGGGTATGGC.

As regards this clone: Sequencing ends 3 residues short of the CDR3 end; the germline J gene provides the rest. The chain links TRBV19 to TRBJ2-2; 7 positions agree with TRBD1. Germline CDR1 LNHDA, CDR2 SQIVND (reference sequence). V shed 1 base and J 1 base; nucleotides not matched to a gene: 6. The length of the CDR3 is 17 residues. The CDR3: CASSIAAGGGNTGELFF. The sequenced CDR3 bases are TGTGCCAGTAGTATAGCGGCAGGGGGTGGGAACACCGGGGAG.

Details on this clone: The CDR3 extends 3 residues past the end of the read, so its final part is completed from the germline J gene. The chain has TRBV2 and TRBJ1-1, with D possibly being TRBD1 (6 bases). V was shortened by 5 bases and J by 1 base, with 8 bases between the two germline ends. The CDR3 is made up of 13 amino acids. Per the germline V gene, CDR1 is SNHLY and CDR2 is FYNNEI. CDR3 DNA (partial): TGTGCCAGCAGTACAGGGAAGAACACTGAA. Translating gives CASSTGKNTE. The full CDR3 protein is CASSTGKNTEAFF. The variable domain in full, completed from reference TRBV2 and TRBJ1-1, reads EPEVTQTPSHQVTQMGQEVILRCVPISNHLYFYWYRQILGQKVEFLVSFYNNEISEKSEIFDDQFSVERPDGSNFTLKIRSTKLEDSAMYFCASSTGKNTEAFFGQGTRLTVV.

Remarks on this clone: The read ends 3 residues before the CDR3 terminus; that terminus is restored from the germline J gene. V and J are TRBV5-1 and TRBJ2-3; D is unclear. The CDR3 is 15 residues long. Trimming removed 0 bases at V and 2 bases at J, with 10 bases between. Germline loops: CDR1 SGHRS, CDR2 YFSETQ. The part of the CDR3 DNA that was read is TGCGCCAGCAGCTTGGTAGCCCTCTCCACAGATACG. Its protein is CASSLVALSTDT. The whole CDR3 sequence reads CASSLVALSTDTQYF.

Concerning this clone: Read data end 3 residues before the CDR3 end; the end is taken from the germline J gene. The chain links TRBV6-1 to TRBJ1-2, with D unresolved. CDR3 size: 12 residues. Germline V gene sequence: CDR1 MNHNS, CDR2 SASEGT. Deletions cut 4 bases from V and 0 bases from J, with 3 bases between. Partial CDR3 DNA: TGTGCCAGCAGTGTTACTAACTATGGC. Its translation: CASSVTNYG. The full CDR3 protein is CASSVTNYGYTF.

Points on this clone: The read comes to an end 3 residues before the CDR3 does, leaving the germline J gene to fill in the end. This chain uses TRBV18 with TRBJ1-2; no reliable D call. Looked up from germline, CDR1 is KGHSH and CDR2 is LQKENI. This CDR3 is 16 amino acids long. The CDR3 protein is CASSPTATQPSYDYTF. The CDR3 DNA, read in part, is TGTGCCAGCTCACCTACCGCAACCCAACCCTCCTACGAC.

As to this clone: The CDR3 extends 3 residues past the end of the read, so its final part is completed from the germline J gene. The chain has TRBV20-1 and TRBJ1-4; 9 nucleotides agree with TRBD1. V trimming: 4 bases; J trimming: 6 bases; junction bases outside the gene matches: 6. This CDR3 is 14 amino acids long. Germline CDR1 reads DFQATT; CDR2 reads SNEGSKA (reference sequence). The CDR3 here is CSAKTGGGYEKLFF. Partial CDR3 DNA: TGCAGTGCTAAAACAGGGGGCGGGTATGAAAAA.

To note about this clone: The read terminates 3 residues ahead of where the CDR3 ends, so the germline J gene completes it. The gene calls are TRBV5-1 and TRBJ2-7, with TRBD2 identical over 14 bases. Losses at the gene ends were 3 bases for V and 6 bases for J; bases not matched to a gene: 5. Germline V gene lookup returns CDR1 SGHRS and CDR2 YFSETQ. The CDR3 spans 15 residues. Incomplete CDR3 DNA: TGCGCCAGCAGCTCAGGACTAGCGGGGGGAGGCGAG. Protein: CASSSGLAGGGE. The CDR3 in its entirety is CASSSGLAGGGEQYF.